The T cell receptor beta chain under discussion was sequenced for a study of cytomegalovirus exposure and HLA in healthy donors. Whole-study findings and limits: Analysis was carried out at a later point, and it linked a missense DCLRE1C variant to TCR beta V- and J-gene trimming. Common viral pathogens seemed to be connected with several of the most significant clusters, according to a later analysis. A later analysis, which compared TCR beta chains of equal frequency, found the HLA-associated ones more clonally expanded. The records held CMV serostatus as the only immune exposure information.

The PCR made use of 60 Vbeta and 13 Jbeta primers. The repertoire was sequenced with immunoSEQ multiplex PCR; TCRdb's copy has only in-frame clones and lacks some. The sample lists 150,000 to 200,000 clones; around 75% were seen once. Per the germline V gene, CDR1 is MGHRA and CDR2 is YSYEKL. After removal of 3 bases from V and 6 bases from J, the junction contained 8 bases not matched to a gene. The CDR3 consists of 16 residues. Comments on this clone: Its target is unknown.

This sequence was found in a female donor in good health and CMV-seronegative. The sample comprised PBMCs. The rearrangement joins TRBV4-1 to TRBJ2-1; 10 nucleotides agree with TRBD2. CDR3 protein: CASSHPGLASVNEQFF. The CDR3 coding sequence is TGCGCCAGCAGCCACCCGGGACTAGCGTCTGTCAATGAGCAGTTCTTC.